This T cell receptor beta chain was identified in a study of tumor and adjacent non-tumor tissue in lung cancer. TCRbeta libraries were built with three rounds of nested PCR, modified from ARM-PCR. Each CDR3 protein is one row after TCRdb ran MiXCR on the multiplex PCR reads. Of approximately 90,000 distinct CDR3 sequences in the sample, more than 75% were seen once. RNA was extracted from bulk tissue without any cell sorting. The normal lung tissue was taken more than 3 cm from the tumor edge. Germline V gene sequence: CDR1 SGHAT, CDR2 FQNNGV. The CDR3 is 15 residues long. V was clipped by 9 bases and J by 0 bases, with 17 bases between them.

Material: distant non-tumor lung tissue. This sequence was found in a woman in her forties or fifties with non-small cell lung cancer. The chain carries TRBV11-2 and TRBJ1-2; D unclear. The CDR3 DNA reads TGTGCCAGTAGTTTAGAGAGGGCCGCTAACTATGGCTACACCTTC. It is translated as CASSLERAANYGYTF.